This record looks at one TCR beta chain sequence and its context. The data derive from a study of blood T cell repertoires in COVID-19. Study-level background: Acute and convalescent COVID-19 specimens originated in the United States, Italy and Spain.

Data came from immunoSEQ multiplex PCR; TCRdb stores just in-frame clones and leaves some out. This sample has 90,000 to 150,000 clones; around 88% occur once, and the top ten carry approximately 0.81%. Germline CDR1 is SGHVS and CDR2 is FQNEAQ. V lost 7 bases, J lost 7 bases, and 22 bases lay in between. The CDR3 loop spans 15 amino acids. This clonotype was obtained from a woman in her fifties or sixties with active or convalescent COVID-19. Sequencing was carried out using peripheral blood. The chain joins TRBV7-8 to TRBJ2-5; perhaps TRBD1 as D (5 bases). CDR3 DNA: TGTGCCAGCACCCGTCTTTTGGAACAGGTCGGGACCCAGTACTTC. It encodes CASTRLLEQVGTQYF.